These 17 T cell receptor beta chains originate from one sample sequenced in a study of T cell repertoires in cytomegalovirus infection. Their recognized antigens are unknown. Each CDR3 protein is one row after TCRdb ran MiXCR on the reads. The sample carries 300,000 to 400,000 distinct CDR3 sequences, 25% to 30% recorded once. The material sequenced was cultured PBMCs, taken from culture after CMV antigen stimulation. The receptors originated from a human donor in good health (CMV status not recorded). Some clones in this sample may be carry-over from other donors' samples.

This clonotype has at least ten counts. The chain combines TRBV7-6 with TRBJ2-7; 9 nucleotides align to TRBD2. V trimming: 1 base; J trimming: 5 bases; junction bases outside the gene matches: 9. The CDR3 loop spans 16 amino acids. Germline V gene sequence: CDR1 SGHVS, CDR2 FNYEAQ. Here the CDR3 DNA reads TGTGCCAGCAGCTTAGAGGCTAGCGGGGCGAAACACGAGCAGTACTTC. It is translated as CASSLEASGAKHEQYF.

The rearrangement joins TRBV5-4 to TRBJ2-1; TRBD2 matches 8 bases. J lost 7 bases, V lost 4 bases, and 7 bases had no gene match. The CDR3 totals 14 residues. Per germline, CDR1 SGHNT and CDR2 YYREEE (reference sequence). This CDR3 reads CASSTGRAGNEQFF. CDR3 coding DNA: TGTGCCAGCAGCACCGGGAGGGCCGGGAATGAGCAGTTCTTC. The full variable domain, in which reference TRBV5-4 and TRBJ2-1 provide the parts outside the CDR3, is ETGVTQSPTHLIKTRGQQVTLRCSSQSGHNTVSWYQQALGQGPQFIFQYYREEENGRGNFPPRFSGLQFPNYSSELNVNALELDDSALYLCASSTGRAGNEQFFGPGTRLTVL.

There are a few counts of this clonotype. The chain has TRBV7-9 and TRBJ2-1, with D unresolved. Per germline, CDR1 SEHNR and CDR2 FQNEAQ (reference sequence). Trimming left V 11 bases short and J 1 base short, with 15 bases between. CDR3 size: 14 residues. As DNA, the CDR3 is TGTGCCGTCCCCTCAGGCTCTTCCTACAATGAGCAGTTCTTC. It encodes CAVPSGSSYNEQFF.

There are a few counts of this clonotype. The chain uses TRBV7-9 and TRBJ2-7; TRBD2 matches 10 bases. The length of the CDR3 is 17 residues. Germline lookup yields CDR1 SEHNR and CDR2 FQNEAQ (reference sequence). V gave up 5 bases and J gave up 3 bases; unmatched junction bases: 13. The CDR3, as DNA: TGTGCCAGCAGCGCGCACGCTAGCGGGGGACCCCTCTACGAGCAGTACTTC. Protein sequence: CASSAHASGGPLYEQYF. Using reference TRBV7-9 and TRBJ2-7 for the parts outside the CDR3, the full variable domain is DTGVSQNPRHKITKRGQNVTFRCDPISEHNRLYWYRQTLGQGPEFLTYFQNEAQLEKSRLLSDRFSAERPKGSFSTLEIQRTEQGDSAMYLCASSAHASGGPLYEQYFGPGTRLTVT.

The J gene is TRBJ1-5, the V gene TRBV11-2; the D is unclear. The length of the CDR3 is 15 residues. Trimming stripped 1 base from V and 1 base from J, with 8 bases between. From germline, CDR1 is SGHAT and CDR2 FQNNGV. As DNA, the CDR3 is TGTGCCAGCAGCTTAGTCCGGGAAAGCAATCAGCCCCAGCATTTT. Translating gives CASSLVRESNQPQHF.

The chain is built from TRBV20-1 and TRBJ2-1, with D uncertain. The germline V gene has CDR1 DFQATT and CDR2 SNEGSKA (reference sequence). V shed 0 bases and J shed 0 bases, with 12 bases lying between them. This CDR3 has 16 residues. This chain's CDR3 is CSARDFIKSSYNEQFF. The CDR3 DNA is TGCAGTGCTAGAGATTTTATTAAAAGCTCCTACAATGAGCAGTTCTTC.

This chain connects TRBV5-1 to TRBJ1-1; D is perhaps TRBD1 (5 bases). This CDR3 has 14 amino acids. The V gene's germline CDR1 is SGHRS and CDR2 YFSETQ. V lost 3 bases and J 5 bases, leaving 14 bases between the germline ends. The CDR3 here is CASSSGGLRTEAFF. In nucleotides, the CDR3 is TGCGCCAGCAGCTCGGGGGGTTTGAGGACTGAAGCTTTCTTT. The whole variable domain, remainder taken from reference TRBV5-1 and TRBJ1-1, is KAGVTQTPRYLIKTRGQQVTLSCSPISGHRSVSWYQQTPGQGLQFLFEYFSETQRNKGNFPGRFSGRQFSNSRSEMNVSTLELGDSALYLCASSSGGLRTEAFFGQGTRLTVV.

The V call is TRBV18, the J call TRBJ1-6; D might be TRBD1 (5 bases). The CDR3 runs 18 residues. The germline gives CDR1 KGHSH, CDR2 LQKENI. Trimming removed 4 bases at V and 7 bases at J, with 23 bases between. CDR3 protein: CASSLRPGRYDTNSPLHF. CDR3 nucleotides: TGTGCCAGCTCACTAAGACCGGGACGTTACGATACAAATTCACCCCTCCACTTT.

The chain uses TRBV18 and TRBJ1-5; D remains ambiguous. Germline V gives CDR1 KGHSH, CDR2 LQKENI. The V gene lost 6 bases and the J gene lost 0 bases, with 9 bases spanning the gap. The CDR3 sequence is 14 residues long. The CDR3 bases are TGTGCCAGCTCCCTACAAGATAGCAATCAGCCCCAGCATTTT. This sequence encodes CASSLQDSNQPQHF.

CDR3: CASSEGQSGNTIYF. CDR3 nucleotide sequence: TGCGCCAGCAGCGAGGGACAGTCTGGAAACACCATATATTTT. V gene TRBV5-1 combines with J gene TRBJ1-3, with 7 bases lining up with TRBD1. V shed 4 bases, J shed 1 base, and the junction held 2 bases outside the gene matches. CDR3 size: 14 residues. The germline gives CDR1 SGHRS, CDR2 YFSETQ. The whole variable domain, filled in from reference TRBV5-1 and TRBJ1-3, reads KAGVTQTPRYLIKTRGQQVTLSCSPISGHRSVSWYQQTPGQGLQFLFEYFSETQRNKGNFPGRFSGRQFSNSRSEMNVSTLELGDSALYLCASSEGQSGNTIYFGEGSWLTVV.

This clonotype was counted many times. J is TRBJ2-3 and V is TRBV7-6, with TRBD1 identical over 8 bases. The CDR3 is made up of 13 amino acids. The germline V gene has CDR1 SGHVS and CDR2 FNYEAQ. With V trimmed by 7 bases and J by 4 bases, 4 bases remained unmatched. The CDR3 DNA follows: TGTGCCAGCAACCGACAGGGGTCAGATACGCAGTATTTT. Amino acid sequence: CASNRQGSDTQYF. Using reference TRBV7-6 and TRBJ2-3 for the parts outside the CDR3, the full variable domain is GAGVSQSPRYKVTKRGQDVALRCDPISGHVSLYWYRQALGQGPEFLTYFNYEAQQDKSGLPNDRFSAERPEGSISTLTIQRTEQRDSAMYRCASNRQGSDTQYFGPGTRLTVL.

This clonotype was seen a few times. This chain joins TRBV20-1 and TRBJ1-5; 7 positions agree with TRBD1. The CDR3 spans 14 residues. From germline, CDR1 is DFQATT and CDR2 SNEGSKA (reference sequence). Trimming at V came to 1 base and at J to 6 bases, leaving 6 bases not matched to a gene. CDR3 loop: CSARGAGGGQPQHF. The CDR3, as DNA: TGCAGTGCTAGAGGGGCAGGGGGAGGTCAGCCCCAGCATTTT.

The V gene is TRBV10-3, the J gene TRBJ1-1, with TRBD1 matching 7 bases. V dropped 10 bases and J dropped 2; count of bases not matched to a gene: 7. The CDR3 consists of 13 residues. The germline gives CDR1 ENHRY, CDR2 SYGVKD. CDR3 sequence: CATGDRGNTEAFF. The CDR3 DNA follows: TGTGCCACCGGGGACAGAGGTAACACTGAAGCTTTCTTT.

This sequence joins TRBV4-2 and TRBJ1-1; D is undetermined. The length of the CDR3 is 13 residues. Germline V gene sequence: CDR1 LGHNA, CDR2 YNFKEQ. V gave up 1 base and J gave up 4 bases, with 7 bases separating them. The CDR3 DNA reads TGTGCCAGCAGCCAAGGGGGTGTCACTGAAGCTTTCTTT. Protein sequence: CASSQGGVTEAFF.

This clonotype was seen ten or more times. This chain connects TRBV7-6 to TRBJ2-7; D might be TRBD2 (6 bases). Germline CDR1 is SGHVS and CDR2 is FNYEAQ. Trimming shortened V by 5 bases and J by 2 bases, and 13 bases separated the two germline ends. This CDR3 spans 14 amino acids. In DNA form, the CDR3 reads TGTGCCAGCAGCCCAGGGACTTTAGCCTACGAGCAGTACTTC. Protein sequence: CASSPGTLAYEQYF. The whole variable domain, filled in from reference TRBV7-6 and TRBJ2-7, reads GAGVSQSPRYKVTKRGQDVALRCDPISGHVSLYWYRQALGQGPEFLTYFNYEAQQDKSGLPNDRFSAERPEGSISTLTIQRTEQRDSAMYRCASSPGTLAYEQYFGPGTRLTVT.

The genes are TRBV7-8 and TRBJ2-7, with no clear D. The V end was cut by 4 bases, the J end by 3 bases, with 13 bases between. The germline V gene encodes CDR1 SGHVS and CDR2 FQNEAQ. The CDR3 is made up of 14 amino acids. The CDR3 protein is CASSSDSLFYEQYF. The CDR3 nucleotides are TGTGCCAGCAGCTCCGATTCACTGTTCTACGAGCAGTACTTC.

The CDR3: CAISESGDYGYTF. DNA for the CDR3: TGTGCCATCAGTGAATCAGGCGACTATGGCTACACCTTC. The chain carries TRBV10-3 and TRBJ1-2; D gene ambiguous. Trimming shortened V by 3 bases and J by 3 bases, and 8 bases separated the two germline ends. Germline loops: CDR1 ENHRY, CDR2 SYGVKD. CDR3 length: 13 amino acids.